A few counts support the clone carrying this TCR beta chain. What it binds is unknown. The data were obtained in a study of beta chain features in type 1 diabetes. Study-wide results and limits: Across all four CD4+ subsets, people with type 1 diabetes showed modestly shorter TCRB CDR3s.

Germline CDR1 is MNHEY and CDR2 is SMNVEV (reference sequence). V was trimmed by 2 bases and J by 3 bases, leaving 10 bases between them. The CDR3 is made up of 14 amino acids. Every isolated RNA sample was fully reverse transcribed, so sequencing captured expressed TCRB transcripts. Naive, central memory and regulatory T cell samples averaged about 3.4 million reads. The protocol was immunoSEQ multiplex PCR, while the TCRdb copy is restricted to in-frame clones and leaves out a portion. This table holds a few hundred thousand clones, about 19% found once. The genes are TRBV27 and TRBJ1-1, with a possible D match to TRBD1 (5 bases). The TCR was taken from a woman aged 18-35 years in good health. The sample consisted of naive CD4+ T cells from blood. The chain's CDR3 is CASSLQGGDTEAFF. The CDR3, as DNA: TGTGCCAGCAGTTTACAGGGCGGGGACACTGAAGCTTTCTTT.